This record covers a single T cell receptor (beta chain). Amplification used 60 Vbeta primers and 13 Jbeta primers. The data were produced by immunoSEQ multiplex PCR, yet TCRdb's version contains in-frame clones alone and is incomplete. The sample consists of some 38,000 clones, nearly 55% of them appearing once. This CDR3 spans 16 amino acids. The V gene end was trimmed by 6 bases and the J gene end by 6 bases; junction bases not matched to a gene: 11. Per the germline V gene, CDR1 is KGHSH and CDR2 is LQKENI. This entry is derived from a study of cytomegalovirus exposure and HLA in healthy donors. Input material: PBMCs. This TCR came from a woman aged 40-49 years in good health and CMV-seropositive. The V and J genes are TRBV18 and TRBJ2-3, with TRBD1 identical over 11 bases. DNA for the CDR3: TGTGCCAGCTCCTCGGGACAGGGGGTCATGGGTGATACGCAGTATTTT. This translates into CASSSGQGVMGDTQYF.